The next 3 T cell receptor beta chains were all read from a single sample in a study of blood T cell repertoires in COVID-19. TCRdb's table, derived via immunoSEQ multiplex PCR, lists solely in-frame clones and lacks some. The repertoire holds some 260,000 clones, with more than 60% as singletons. Source material: peripheral blood. The receptor set was obtained from a woman aged 40 to 50 with active or convalescent COVID-19.

The genes are TRBV5-6 and TRBJ1-2; maybe TRBD1 (6 bases). Germline V lookup: CDR1 SGHDT, CDR2 YYEEEE. The CDR3 covers 13 residues. Between the trimmed V and J ends, which lost 1 base and 7 bases, there was a span of 11 bases. The CDR3 sequence: CASSLTTGSGYTF. The CDR3 DNA reads as TGTGCCAGCAGCTTGACCACAGGGAGTGGCTACACCTTC.

V usage is TRBV4-1 and J usage is TRBJ2-5; D remains unclear. Germline assignment: CDR1 MGHRA and CDR2 YSYEKL. Trimming removed 5 bases at V and 1 base at J, with 5 bases between. The CDR3 sequence is 12 residues long. DNA for the CDR3: TGCGCCAGCAGCGGCCTCCAAGAGACCCAGTACTTC. The encoded protein is CASSGLQETQYF.

The V call is TRBV11-3, the J call TRBJ2-5; D is perhaps TRBD2 (7 bases). Germline-derived CDR1 and CDR2 are SGHNT and YENEEA. The CDR3 is 15 amino acids. V lost 2 bases to trimming and J lost 2 bases, with 12 bases between them. The CDR3 nucleotides read TGTGCCAGCAGCTTATCCGGGGGGCCTCAAGAGACCCAGTACTTC. Amino acids: CASSLSGGPQETQYF.